This entry describes one T cell receptor (beta chain). Its antigen is unidentified. These data are taken from a study of T-cell reconstitution after alpha-beta-depleted transplantation in children. This CDR3 spans 17 amino acids. V shed 3 bases, J shed 0 bases, and the junction held 6 bases outside the gene matches. CDR1 is MNHEY and CDR2 is SMNVEV in the germline V gene (reference sequence). General study points: Counts and diversity of T cells one year after transplant came mostly from newly produced T cells. Surviving recipient T cells and intrathymic progenitors accounted for some patients' high TCRbeta diversity at day 60. About two months after transplant, alpha-beta T cells reportedly came from several hundred expanded graft clones.

The authors prepared the TCRbeta library with unique molecular identifiers. From the PCR reads, TCRdb called clonotypes with MiXCR, one entry per CDR3 protein. This sample carries under 750,000 distinct CDR3 sequences, 23% of them seen once, and the ten largest clones take 13% to 15%. The TCR originated in a boy in the first two years of life who had a stem cell transplant for acute myeloid leukemia, so the T cells may come from the graft donor. This sample comprised PBMCs, mostly from graft donor cells, obtained 360 days after TCRalphabeta/CD19-depleted stem cell transplant. The V gene is TRBV27, the J gene TRBJ2-3, with 10 positions matching TRBD1. CDR3 bases: TGTGCCAGCAGTTTTCTTCCGGGACAGGGGAGCACAGATACGCAGTATTTT. This translates into CASSFLPGQGSTDTQYF.